The rows below give T cell receptor beta chains drawn from one sample of a study of early T cells in non-severe SARS-CoV-2 infection. TCRdb re-called the 5' RACE reads with MiXCR, one entry per CDR3 protein. The sample gives about 84,000 distinct CDR3 sequences, about 12% of which show up once; approximately 2.4% is in the top ten. Sequenced input: whole blood. These receptors were taken from an adult who was a healthcare worker with PCR-confirmed SARS-CoV-2 infection or an uninfected control (not recorded which). Each CDR3 is given with its conserved first and last residue. A D gene is named only where the DNA matches it firmly. Rows may omit the clone size; those that give it use once, few, many or a size class.

clone_size: NA; j_call: TRBJ2-3; d_call: NA; v_call: TRBV20-1; cdr3_aa: CSAGFRGGADTQYF; cdr3_nt: TGCAGTGCTGGGTTTAGGGGGGGGGCAGATACGCAGTATTTT
clone_size: many; j_call: TRBJ2-1; d_call: NA; v_call: TRBV7-3; cdr3_aa: CASSLSGGNNEQFF; cdr3_nt: TGTGCCAGCAGCTTAAGCGGAGGGAACAATGAGCAGTTCTTC
clone_size: many; j_call: TRBJ2-2; d_call: NA; v_call: TRBV6-6; cdr3_aa: CASSYPNTGELFF; cdr3_nt: TGTGCCAGCAGTTACCCGAACACCGGGGAGCTGTTTTTT
clone_size: many; j_call: TRBJ2-5; d_call: TRBD2; v_call: TRBV4-2; cdr3_aa: CASSQELAGGRDQETQYF; cdr3_nt: TGTGCCAGCAGCCAAGAGCTAGCGGGAGGGAGGGACCAAGAGACCCAGTACTTC
clone_size: many; j_call: TRBJ2-7; d_call: NA; v_call: TRBV5-1; cdr3_aa: CASSLQPGASYEQYF; cdr3_nt: TGCGCCAGCAGCCTCCAACCCGGGGCCTCCTACGAGCAGTACTTC
clone_size: many; j_call: TRBJ1-2; d_call: NA; v_call: TRBV12-5; cdr3_aa: CASGLFGDYGYTF; cdr3_nt: TGTGCTAGTGGTTTGTTCGGGGACTATGGCTACACCTTC
clone_size: many; j_call: TRBJ2-5; d_call: TRBD1; v_call: TRBV5-1; cdr3_aa: CASTQDRKETQYF; cdr3_nt: TGCGCCAGCACCCAGGACAGGAAAGAGACCCAGTACTTC
clone_size: few; j_call: TRBJ1-1; d_call: TRBD1; v_call: TRBV29-1; cdr3_aa: CSATTGKNTEAFF; cdr3_nt: TGCAGCGCAACGACAGGGAAGAACACTGAAGCTTTCTTT
clone_size: few; j_call: TRBJ2-3; d_call: NA; v_call: TRBV20-1; cdr3_aa: CTPGTSTDTQYF; cdr3_nt: TGCACCCCCGGGACTTCCACAGATACGCAGTATTTT
clone_size: many; j_call: TRBJ2-7; d_call: NA; v_call: TRBV7-9; cdr3_aa: CASSFSGGMDEQYF; cdr3_nt: TGTGCCAGCAGCTTCAGTGGAGGGATGGACGAGCAGTACTTC
clone_size: few; j_call: TRBJ1-6; d_call: TRBD1; v_call: TRBV4-1; cdr3_aa: CASSRKGQGVNNSPLHF; cdr3_nt: TGCGCCAGCAGCCGAAAGGGACAGGGGGTTAATAATTCACCCCTCCACTTT
clone_size: many; j_call: TRBJ2-3; d_call: NA; v_call: TRBV10-3; cdr3_aa: CATSSGGTDTQYF; cdr3_nt: TGTGCCACCTCGTCGGGGGGCACAGATACGCAGTATTTT
clone_size: many; j_call: TRBJ1-4; d_call: NA; v_call: TRBV6-6; cdr3_aa: CASSLVSTNEKLFF; cdr3_nt: TGTGCCAGCAGCTTAGTCTCTACTAATGAAAAACTGTTTTTT
clone_size: many; j_call: TRBJ2-1; d_call: NA; v_call: TRBV7-2; cdr3_aa: CASSRIYNEQFF; cdr3_nt: TGTGCCAGCAGCCGGATTTACAATGAGCAGTTCTTC
clone_size: NA; j_call: TRBJ1-2; d_call: TRBD1; v_call: TRBV2; cdr3_aa: CASSEVTGGIYGYTF; cdr3_nt: TGTGCCAGCAGTGAAGTGACAGGGGGGATCTATGGCTACACCTTC
clone_size: many; j_call: TRBJ1-5; d_call: NA; v_call: TRBV29-1; cdr3_aa: CSAGSGGDQPQHF; cdr3_nt: TGCAGCGCGGGATCCGGAGGGGATCAGCCCCAGCATTTT
clone_size: many; j_call: TRBJ2-3; d_call: TRBD1; v_call: TRBV19; cdr3_aa: CASIGTGSTDTQYF; cdr3_nt: TGTGCCAGTATAGGGACAGGAAGCACAGATACGCAGTATTTT